These 22 T cell receptor beta chains share one sample of origin, sequenced in a study of human T cells and chemical hapten exposure. TCRdb independently ran MiXCR on the RACE reads; one entry per CDR3 protein. The table lists about 99,000 distinct CDR3 sequences, about an eighth of them singletons. Time point defined: patch test 1, 2 weeks after DPC sensitization. Treatment indicated: therapeutic diphenylcyclopropenone sensitization with weekly scalp DPC. This specimen was whole blood, taken in connection with sensitization to the hapten diphenylcyclopropenone (DPC). The receptors derive from a woman in her 40s with alopecia areata. Some clones in this sample may be carry-over from other donors' samples.

This clonotype has more than one count but fewer than ten. This rearrangement joins TRBV2 to TRBJ2-2, with D unresolved. V was clipped by 7 bases and J by 7 bases, with 10 bases between them. Germline CDR1 and CDR2: SNHLY and FYNNEI. The CDR3 runs 12 residues. The CDR3, as DNA: TGTGCCAGCACCGCTTTATTCGGGGAGCTGTTTTTT. Its translation is CASTALFGELFF.

This clonotype was picked up many times. For the CDR3, the DNA is TGTGCCAGCTCACTAGTACCGGGACTAGCGGGATCCTACGAGCAGTACTTC. Amino acids: CASSLVPGLAGSYEQYF. V usage is TRBV18 and J usage is TRBJ2-7; 13 bases fit TRBD2. Germline CDR1 and CDR2: KGHSH and LQKENI. V shed 4 bases, J shed 1 base, and the junction held 7 bases outside the gene matches. CDR3 size: 17 residues.

A few counts support this clonotype. This chain joins TRBV4-3 and TRBJ1-1; D is unresolved. Germline CDR1 is LGHNA and CDR2 is YSLEER. The CDR3 runs to 14 residues. V lost 1 base to trimming and J lost 0 bases, with 6 bases between them. The CDR3 DNA reads as TGCGCCAGCAGCCAAGCAGGTTTGAACACTGAAGCTTTCTTT. It encodes CASSQAGLNTEAFF.

J is TRBJ2-3 and V is TRBV10-3; TRBD2 agrees at 8 bases. V lost 8 bases, J lost 3 bases, and 7 bases stayed unmatched. The germline V gene has CDR1 ENHRY and CDR2 SYGVKD. The length of the CDR3 is 14 residues. The CDR3 here is CAIGAGVRTDTQYF. CDR3 nucleotide sequence: TGTGCCATCGGAGCGGGAGTAAGGACAGATACGCAGTATTTT.

This clonotype was recorded many times. The gene calls are TRBV29-1 and TRBJ2-1; D is unclear. Germline V gene sequence: CDR1 SQVTM, CDR2 ANQGSEA. Trimming left V 7 bases short and J 4 bases short, with 8 bases between. The CDR3 covers 11 residues. CDR3 bases: TGCAGCGGGGAATTGTACAATGAGCAGTTCTTC. Translating gives CSGELYNEQFF.

CDR3 sequence: CASSPQGSSYEQYF. The CDR3 DNA reads TGTGCCAGCTCACCTCAGGGCAGCTCCTACGAGCAGTACTTC. This sequence joins TRBV18 and TRBJ2-7, with D possibly matching TRBD1 (5 bases). This CDR3 comprises 14 residues. Germline V gene lookup returns CDR1 KGHSH and CDR2 LQKENI. The germline V and J ends were trimmed by 3 bases and 0 bases, with 9 bases remaining between them. Using reference TRBV18 and TRBJ2-7 for the parts outside the CDR3, the full variable domain is NAGVMQNPRHLVRRRGQEARLRCSPMKGHSHVYWYRQLPEEGLKFMVYLQKENIIDESGMPKERFSAEFPKEGPSILRIQQVVRGDSAAYFCASSPQGSSYEQYFGPGTRLTVT.

The chain is built from TRBV27 and TRBJ2-7, with 7 bases lining up with TRBD2. The CDR3 sequence is 14 residues long. Germline V gives CDR1 MNHEY, CDR2 SMNVEV (reference sequence). Unmatched junction bases numbered 12, after V lost 10 bases and J lost 3 bases. CDR3 amino acids: CATRGGVGYYEQYF. The CDR3 nucleotides are TGTGCCACCCGTGGGGGGGTTGGATACTACGAGCAGTACTTC.

The rearrangement joins TRBV24-1 to TRBJ2-2; D is undetermined. Germline V gene sequence: CDR1 KGHDR, CDR2 SFDVKD. The CDR3 covers 16 residues. V lost 2 bases and J 7 bases, leaving 16 bases between the germline ends. The CDR3 loop is CATSDWVATPGGELFF. The CDR3 coding sequence is TGTGCCACCAGTGATTGGGTGGCAACCCCGGGCGGGGAGCTGTTTTTT.

This clonotype has only a few counts. This chain joins TRBV11-3 and TRBJ1-1, with D possibly being TRBD1 (6 bases). Per the germline V gene, CDR1 is SGHNT and CDR2 is YENEEA. The V end lost 2 bases, the J end lost 8 bases, and 12 bases lay between the germline ends. There are 13 residues in the CDR3. In DNA, the CDR3 is TGTGCCAGCAGCTTAAACCGGGGGGCAGAAGCTTTCTTT. This gives the protein CASSLNRGAEAFF. Full variable domain (missing parts from reference TRBV11-3 and TRBJ1-1): EAGVVQSPRYKIIEKKQPVAFWCNPISGHNTLYWYLQNLGQGPELLIRYENEEAVDDSQLPKDRFSAERLKGVDSTLKIQPAELGDSAVYLCASSLNRGAEAFFGQGTRLTVV.

V is TRBV18 and J is TRBJ1-1; no reliable D call. The CDR3 consists of 13 residues. Germline lookup yields CDR1 KGHSH and CDR2 LQKENI. Trimming removed 0 bases from V and 3 bases from J, with 5 bases in between. The CDR3 DNA reads TGTGCCAGCTCACCACCTCCTGACACTGAAGCTTTCTTT. Encoded protein: CASSPPPDTEAFF.

This clonotype turned up a few times. The chain joins TRBV6-1 to TRBJ2-2, with TRBD1 matching 9 bases. Trimming cost V 6 bases and J 5 bases; bases outside gene matches: 13. The germline gives CDR1 MNHNS, CDR2 SASEGT. The CDR3 extends over 17 amino acids. CDR3 in DNA: TGTGCCAGCAGAACCACACCGGGACAGGGAGGTACCGGGGAGCTGTTTTTT. Its protein is CASRTTPGQGGTGELFF.

This clonotype was picked up many times. The chain links TRBV7-9 to TRBJ2-7, with D possibly matching TRBD2 (6 bases). This CDR3 has 14 residues. V lost 5 bases and J 0 bases, leaving 11 bases between the germline ends. Looked up from germline, CDR1 is SEHNR and CDR2 is FQNEAQ (reference sequence). CDR3 DNA sequence: TGTGCCAGCAGCCGGGACTTCAGCTCCTACGAGCAGTACTTC. Its translation: CASSRDFSSYEQYF.

This clonotype was observed many times. The chain carries TRBV7-9 and TRBJ2-4; D is possibly TRBD1 (6 bases). Trimming stripped 5 bases from V and 6 bases from J, with 8 bases between. The CDR3 length is 12 residues. Germline assignment: CDR1 SEHNR and CDR2 FQNEAQ (reference sequence). The CDR3 loop reads CASSLTGNIQYF. The CDR3 DNA is TGTGCCAGCAGCCTGACAGGAAACATTCAGTACTTC.

This chain uses TRBV28 with TRBJ2-7; a possible D gene is TRBD2 (6 bases). The CDR3 has 12 residues. The germline V gene encodes CDR1 MDHEN and CDR2 SYDVKM. V lost 2 bases to trimming and J lost 9 bases, with 11 bases between them. The DNA for the CDR3 is TGTGCCAGCAGTTTAGGAAAGGGAGGGCAGTACTTC. Translated: CASSLGKGGQYF.

The DNA for the CDR3 is TGCGCCAGCAGCCCCTGGGGCCCCGAGGACATTCAGTACTTC. Translation: CASSPWGPEDIQYF. The chain joins TRBV4-1 to TRBJ2-4; perhaps TRBD1 as D (5 bases). Germline values: CDR1 MGHRA, CDR2 YSYEKL. V shed 4 bases and J shed 8 bases, with 15 bases lying between them. The CDR3 is 14 amino acids.

The table lists this clonotype with many counts. The V call is TRBV27, the J call TRBJ2-1, with TRBD2 matching over 8 bases. Germline assignment: CDR1 MNHEY and CDR2 SMNVEV (reference sequence). The CDR3 extends over 15 amino acids. V was pared by 3 bases and J by 4 bases, with 5 bases of the junction left unmatched. In DNA form, the CDR3 reads TGTGCCAGCAGTTTGGGACTAGAGGGATACAATGAGCAGTTCTTC. Encoded protein: CASSLGLEGYNEQFF.

This clonotype has only a few counts. The chain employs TRBV4-2 and TRBJ2-7; 10 bases align to TRBD1. In germline, CDR1 is LGHNA, CDR2 YNFKEQ. The CDR3 covers 15 residues. The junction had 4 bases not matched to a gene; V was cut back by 0 bases and J by 5 bases. CDR3 nucleotides: TGTGCCAGCAGCCAAGAAGGGACAGGGGCAAACGAGCAGTACTTC. It is translated as CASSQEGTGANEQYF.

The chain carries TRBV6-5 and TRBJ2-2, with TRBD1 matching over 9 bases. V was clipped by 2 bases and J by 4 bases; unmatched bases: 2. Germline V lookup: CDR1 MNHEY, CDR2 SVGAGI. The CDR3 spans 15 residues. CDR3 loop: CASSYDRGATGELFF. CDR3 sequence (DNA): TGTGCCAGCAGTTACGACAGGGGGGCCACCGGGGAGCTGTTTTTT.

A few counts support this clonotype. V gene TRBV4-2 combines with J gene TRBJ1-2; 7 bases fit TRBD1. CDR1 is LGHNA, CDR2 YNFKEQ, per germline. J lost 4 bases, V lost 1 base, and 3 bases had no gene match. The CDR3 covers 14 residues. CDR3: CASSQGDRAYGYTF. The DNA for the CDR3 is TGTGCCAGCAGCCAAGGAGACAGGGCCTATGGCTACACCTTC.

J is TRBJ1-2 and V is TRBV6-2 or TRBV6-3; the D is unclear. Deletions cut 5 bases from V and 2 bases from J, with 3 bases between. In germline, CDR1 is MNHEY, CDR2 SVGEGT. The CDR3 is 11 residues long. The CDR3 DNA sequence: TGTGCCAGCAGTAACAACTATGGCTACACCTTC. Residues: CASSNNYGYTF.

The chain joins TRBV18 to TRBJ2-5; no clear D. The CDR3 runs 14 residues. CDR1 and CDR2 from the germline V gene are KGHSH and LQKENI. V lost 1 base, J lost 1 base, and 7 bases lay in between. CDR3 sequence: CASSPRQLQETQYF. CDR3 nucleotides: TGTGCCAGCTCACCACGACAACTCCAAGAGACCCAGTACTTC.

The CDR3 bases are TGCAGTGCTCGCCGACAGCCGAACACTGAAGCTTTCTTT. As protein: CSARRQPNTEAFF. The chain employs TRBV20-1 and TRBJ1-1; D may be TRBD1 (5 bases). The ends were cut back, 5 bases at V and 1 base at J, with 11 bases in the middle. The CDR3 is 13 residues long. Germline V lookup: CDR1 DFQATT, CDR2 SNEGSKA (reference sequence).